The 32 T cell receptor beta chains presented below share a single source sample, sequenced in a study of blood T cell repertoires in COVID-19. Profiling relied on immunoSEQ multiplex PCR, and the TCRdb table lists in-frame clones only, not all of them. The table has roughly 100,000 clones, more than 75% seen once; the top ten hold 2.5% to 3.5%. Input material: peripheral blood. Source of these receptors: a man aged 45-65 years with active or convalescent COVID-19.

The V and J genes are TRBV27 and TRBJ1-1; unclear D gene. V shed 8 bases and J shed 2 bases, with 18 bases lying between them. The V gene's germline CDR1 is MNHEY and CDR2 SMNVEV (reference sequence). This CDR3 comprises 15 residues. CDR3 nucleotide sequence: TGTGCCAGCTCCCCCGGAGGAGATATCAACACTGAAGCTTTCTTT. Amino acids: CASSPGGDINTEAFF.

This clone was detected only once. This chain uses TRBV7-8 with TRBJ2-5; 7 bases are shared with TRBD2. The V segment lost 7 bases and the J segment 5 bases; nucleotides outside the gene matches: 7. CDR1 is SGHVS, CDR2 FQNEAQ, per germline. This CDR3 is 13 amino acids long. The CDR3 DNA follows: TGTGCCAGCACCTTGGGGGGGTCGGAGACCCAGTACTTC. Amino acid sequence: CASTLGGSETQYF.

The chain is built from TRBV13 and TRBJ2-5; 10 bases are shared with TRBD2. CDR3 size: 14 residues. The trim removed 8 bases at V and 4 bases at J, leaving 7 bases unmatched. Germline loops: CDR1 PRHDT, CDR2 FYEKMQ (reference sequence). The CDR3 DNA reads TGTGCCAGCGCAGAGCGGGGGGGCCCAGAGACCCAGTACTTC. This translates into CASAERGGPETQYF.

The chain couples TRBV19 to TRBJ1-5, with D unresolved. The CDR3 runs 16 residues. CDR1 is LNHDA, CDR2 SQIVND, per germline (reference sequence). Trimming left V 3 bases short and J 4 bases short, with 16 bases between. CDR3 in amino acids: CASSIFYRGLNQPQHF. CDR3 nucleotides: TGTGCCAGTAGTATTTTCTATCGCGGGCTGAATCAGCCCCAGCATTTT.

This clone was observed a handful of times. The chain links TRBV29-1 to TRBJ1-2; TRBD1 is a possible D gene (5 bases). The V gene lost 5 bases and the J gene lost 5 bases, with 15 bases spanning the gap. Germline V lookup: CDR1 SQVTM, CDR2 ANQGSEA. The CDR3 has 13 residues. Written as DNA, the CDR3 is TGCAGCGTTCTAGAAGGGGTATGGTATGGCTACACCTTC. Translating gives CSVLEGVWYGYTF.

In its sample, this clone was seen a few times. The chain links TRBV11-2 to TRBJ1-3; TRBD1 might be the D (5 bases). Between the trimmed V and J ends, which lost 1 base and 7 bases, there was a span of 11 bases. CDR1 is SGHAT, CDR2 FQNNGV, per germline. The CDR3 consists of 14 residues. DNA for the CDR3: TGTGCCAGCAGCTTAGGCGGGGCGGGGAACACCATATATTTT. Translating it yields CASSLGGAGNTIYF.

The J gene is TRBJ2-3, the V gene TRBV5-4; 13 bases agree with TRBD2. The CDR3 runs to 16 residues. Germline assignment: CDR1 SGHNT and CDR2 YYREEE (reference sequence). Germline trimming cut 4 bases from V and 0 bases from J; bases unmatched to any gene: 2. The CDR3 is CASSRGLAGSTDTQYF. CDR3 nucleotides: TGTGCCAGCAGCAGGGGACTAGCGGGGAGCACAGATACGCAGTATTTT.

J is TRBJ2-5 and V is TRBV5-4; 8 bases fit TRBD1. The ends lost 4 bases at V and 4 bases at J; junction bases unmatched: 3. The germline CDR1 and CDR2 sequences are SGHNT and YYREEE (reference sequence). CDR3 length equals 13 residues. The CDR3 DNA is TGTGCCAGCAGCCCCGGGACAGGAGAGACCCAGTACTTC. Amino acid sequence: CASSPGTGETQYF. Supplemented by reference TRBV5-4 and TRBJ2-5, the full variable domain reads ETGVTQSPTHLIKTRGQQVTLRCSSQSGHNTVSWYQQALGQGPQFIFQYYREEENGRGNFPPRFSGLQFPNYSSELNVNALELDDSALYLCASSPGTGETQYFGPGTRLLVL.

This clone was counted between two and nine times. The V gene is TRBV5-5, the J gene TRBJ2-3; D remains ambiguous. Germline V lookup: CDR1 SGHKS, CDR2 YYEKEE (reference sequence). V dropped 0 bases and J dropped 3 bases, with 17 bases sitting between them. The CDR3 sequence is 17 residues long. For the CDR3, the DNA is TGTGCCAGCAGCTTGGCCGTGGCAGGCGATGGGACAGATACGCAGTATTTT. Amino acid sequence: CASSLAVAGDGTDTQYF.

The J gene is TRBJ2-3, the V gene TRBV28; 11 bases are a match to TRBD1. V lost 5 bases and J lost 6; bases outside the gene matches: 13. Germline lookup yields CDR1 MDHEN and CDR2 SYDVKM. This CDR3 has 17 residues. CDR3 amino acids: CASSGEPGTGGGDTQYF. CDR3 DNA sequence: TGTGCCAGCAGTGGGGAACCGGGGACAGGGGGTGGGGATACGCAGTATTTT.

V and J are TRBV7-7 and TRBJ2-1; 7 bases align to TRBD2. Germline V CDR1 and CDR2: SSHAT, FNYEAQ (reference sequence). The CDR3 runs to 14 residues. Losses at the gene ends were 5 bases for V and 6 bases for J; bases not matched to a gene: 7. The CDR3 DNA reads as TGTGCCAGCAGCCGGGACTATGGCCCCAATGAGCAGTTCTTC. Its translation is CASSRDYGPNEQFF.

This sequence joins TRBV9 and TRBJ2-2; perhaps TRBD1 as D (5 bases). The V end was cut by 4 bases, the J end by 2 bases, with 9 bases between. This CDR3 contains 14 residues. Germline values: CDR1 SGDLS, CDR2 YYNGEE. CDR3 protein: CASSPGRNTGELFF. Written as DNA, the CDR3 is TGTGCCAGCAGCCCAGGGCGAAACACCGGGGAGCTGTTTTTT.

This clone was recorded only once. This chain connects TRBV19 to TRBJ1-1; tentatively, D is TRBD1 (5 bases). The CDR3 loop spans 16 amino acids. The germline V and J ends were trimmed by 2 bases and 5 bases, with 18 bases remaining between them. Germline V gene lookup returns CDR1 LNHDA and CDR2 SQIVND (reference sequence). The CDR3 DNA reads TGTGCCAGTAGTATACGTGGCAGGGTCGGGCGGACTGAAGCTTTCTTT. Its protein product is CASSIRGRVGRTEAFF.

The chain employs TRBV3-1 (or the pseudogene TRBV3-2) and TRBJ1-3, with D perhaps TRBD1 (6 bases). Trimming left V 4 bases short and J 0 bases short, with 10 bases between. Per the germline V gene, CDR1 is LGHDT and CDR2 is YNNKEL (reference sequence). The CDR3 covers 15 residues. DNA of the CDR3: TGTGCCAGCAGCCTCGGACAGTTCTCTGGAAACACCATATATTTT. Protein product: CASSLGQFSGNTIYF.

This chain links TRBV21-1 with TRBJ2-1; the D call TRBD1 from the table was never checked on the DNA. TRBV21-1 has pseudogene status. The CDR3 length is 17 residues. The CDR3 is CASSKGGGQGAYNEQFF. The CDR3 region has the DNA TGTGCCAGCAGCAAAGGCGGAGGACAGGGGGCCTACAATGAGCAGTTCTTC.

Written as DNA, the CDR3 is TGCAGCGTTGAAGATCAGGGCAGGGGTCGAAGGGGCTACACCTTC. Translated: CSVEDQGRGRRGYTF. The rearrangement links TRBV29-1 to TRBJ1-2; TRBD1 is a possible D gene (6 bases). The V end was cut by 0 bases, the J end by 8 bases, with 19 bases between. The CDR3 has 15 residues. CDR1 is SQVTM and CDR2 is ANQGSEA in the germline V gene.

The CDR3 region is CASSQDGQIQETQYF. CDR3 nucleotides: TGTGCCAGCAGCCAAGATGGACAAATTCAAGAGACCCAGTACTTC. The chain couples TRBV4-2 to TRBJ2-5; possible D gene TRBD1, 5 bases. The CDR3 length is 15 residues. In germline, CDR1 is LGHNA, CDR2 YNFKEQ. The V end was cut by 0 bases, the J end by 2 bases, with 10 bases between.

The chain carries TRBV5-1 and TRBJ1-6; perhaps TRBD1 as D (5 bases). Looked up from germline, CDR1 is SGHRS and CDR2 is YFSETQ. The V end was cut by 0 bases, the J end by 6 bases, with 16 bases between. The CDR3 is made up of 17 amino acids. CDR3 in DNA: TGCGCCAGCAGCTTGGCCTGGGGCAGGGCTGGTAATTCACCCCTCCACTTT. Translation: CASSLAWGRAGNSPLHF.

This clone was detected a few times. The V call is TRBV6-5, the J call TRBJ1-2; no firm D call. The V end lost 2 bases, the J end lost 8 bases, and 9 bases lay between the germline ends. CDR3 size: 12 residues. Germline CDR1 MNHEY, CDR2 SVGAGI. CDR3 coding DNA: TGTGCCAGCAGTTACATCGGGGAGGGCTACACCTTC. It encodes CASSYIGEGYTF.

At least ten counts were recorded for this clone. The V and J genes are TRBV6-1 and TRBJ2-1, with a weak D call TRBD1 (5 bases). V lost 3 bases and J lost 3, with 9 bases in between. The CDR3 is made up of 14 amino acids. CDR1 is MNHNS and CDR2 is SASEGT in the germline V gene. Here the CDR3 DNA reads TGTGCCAGCAGTGATCTCAGGGACTACAATGAGCAGTTCTTC. It specifies CASSDLRDYNEQFF.

The rearrangement uses TRBV5-1 and TRBJ2-3; D not resolved. The germline V gene encodes CDR1 SGHRS and CDR2 YFSETQ. The CDR3 totals 14 residues. Between the trimmed V and J ends, which lost 0 bases and 2 bases, there was a span of 7 bases. This CDR3 reads CASSLGGYTDTQYF. The CDR3 region has the DNA TGCGCCAGCAGCTTGGGCGGTTACACAGATACGCAGTATTTT.

The chain carries TRBV4-1 and TRBJ1-1, with TRBD1 matching over 7 bases. With V trimmed by 0 bases and J by 0 bases, 4 bases remained unmatched. Germline CDR1 and CDR2: MGHRA and YSYEKL. The CDR3 has 16 amino acids. The CDR3 loop is CASSQDWDSLNTEAFF. For the CDR3, the DNA is TGCGCCAGCAGCCAAGACTGGGACAGTTTGAACACTGAAGCTTTCTTT.

V and J are TRBV28 and TRBJ2-2; a weak D match, TRBD2 (6 bases). The CDR3 runs 12 residues. The germline V gene encodes CDR1 MDHEN and CDR2 SYDVKM. Trimming left V 10 bases short and J 4 bases short, with 10 bases between. The CDR3 nucleotides read TGTGCCACCGAGCGGGTCACCGGGGAGCTGTTTTTT. This translates into CATERVTGELFF. The full variable domain, in which reference TRBV28 and TRBJ2-2 provide the parts outside the CDR3, is DVKVTQSSRYLVKRTGEKVFLECVQDMDHENMFWYRQDPGLGLRLIYFSYDVKMKEKGDIPEGYSVSREKKERFSLILESASTNQTSMYLCATERVTGELFFGEGSRLTVL.

The gene calls are TRBV9 and TRBJ2-1, with no clear D. The CDR3 consists of 15 residues. Trimming pared 0 bases from V and 4 bases from J, leaving 11 bases between. The V gene's germline CDR1 is SGDLS and CDR2 YYNGEE. This CDR3 is CASSVEADRYNEQFF. In nucleotides, the CDR3 is TGTGCCAGCAGCGTAGAGGCGGATCGTTACAATGAGCAGTTCTTC.

The V gene is TRBV5-4, the J gene TRBJ1-1, with 8 bases aligning to TRBD1. Per the germline V gene, CDR1 is SGHNT and CDR2 is YYREEE (reference sequence). This CDR3 is 15 amino acids long. V was pared by 4 bases and J by 5 bases, with 10 bases of the junction left unmatched. CDR3 DNA: TGTGCCAGCAGCCCAGAACAGGGGGTAAGGACTGAAGCTTTCTTT. Translating it yields CASSPEQGVRTEAFF.

The chain employs TRBV10-1 and TRBJ2-2; TRBD1 agrees at 8 bases. V trimming: 6 bases; J trimming: 3 bases; junction bases outside the gene matches: 12. The CDR3 loop spans 17 amino acids. Germline V gene lookup returns CDR1 WNHNN and CDR2 SYGVQD (reference sequence). CDR3 bases: TGCGCCAGCAGCGACCGGACAGGGCTATCGTACACCGGGGAGCTGTTTTTT. Residues: CASSDRTGLSYTGELFF.

This chain uses TRBV10-3 with TRBJ1-1; D remains ambiguous. From germline, CDR1 is ENHRY and CDR2 SYGVKD. V lost 2 bases to trimming and J lost 2 bases, with 9 bases between them. The CDR3 covers 14 residues. Written as DNA, the CDR3 is TGTGCCATCAGTGAGGAGGTCTTTAACACTGAAGCTTTCTTT. This codes for CAISEEVFNTEAFF.

The chain couples TRBV7-9 to TRBJ1-2; unclear D gene. The V end lost 5 bases, the J end lost 0 bases, and 16 bases lay between the germline ends. Germline V gene lookup returns CDR1 SEHNR and CDR2 FQNEAQ (reference sequence). The CDR3 totals 16 residues. The CDR3 loop is CASSPSFTRTNYGYTF. The DNA for the CDR3 is TGTGCCAGCAGCCCTAGCTTTACGCGAACTAACTATGGCTACACCTTC.

This clone was seen a single time. The V and J genes are TRBV5-1 and TRBJ1-1; 7 nucleotides align to TRBD1. CDR1 SGHRS and CDR2 YFSETQ come from the germline V gene. V gave up 2 bases and J gave up 2 bases; unmatched junction bases: 3. The CDR3 loop spans 14 amino acids. CDR3 in DNA: TGCGCCAGCAGCTTTCAGGGGGGAAACACTGAAGCTTTCTTT. Its protein product is CASSFQGGNTEAFF.

This chain joins TRBV11-2 and TRBJ2-3; 12 bases agree with TRBD1. CDR3 length equals 14 residues. Germline CDR1 reads SGHAT; CDR2 reads FQNNGV. V gave up 8 bases and J gave up 2 bases; unmatched junction bases: 2. This CDR3 reads CASGDRGLTDTQYF. In nucleotides, the CDR3 is TGTGCCAGCGGGGACAGGGGGCTCACAGATACGCAGTATTTT.

The rearrangement uses TRBV6-5 and TRBJ2-2; weak D call: TRBD1 (6 bases). Trimming shortened V by 5 bases and J by 8 bases, and 12 bases separated the two germline ends. The CDR3 is 13 amino acids. Germline assignment: CDR1 MNHEY and CDR2 SVGAGI. DNA of the CDR3: TGTGCCAGCAGTAACCCAGGGGTGGGGGAGCTGTTTTTT. Encoded protein: CASSNPGVGELFF.

This clone was observed a single time. The rearrangement joins TRBV4-3 to TRBJ1-4; D unresolved. CDR3 length equals 17 residues. The V and J ends lost 1 base and 0 bases respectively, with 12 bases between them. Per germline, CDR1 LGHNA and CDR2 YSLEER. The CDR3 DNA is TGCGCCAGCAGCCAAGGGAGGAACACTGCAACTAATGAAAAACTGTTTTTT. Translation gives CASSQGRNTATNEKLFF.